The next 24 T cell receptor beta chains were all read from a single sample in a study of blood T cell repertoires in COVID-19 (TCRdb year 2020). The receptor library was made with the immunoSEQ multiplex PCR assay. The clones in this table, taken by TCRdb from immuneACCESS, are in-frame only. Not every clone is retained; where verified, under half of the shortfall comes from an unresolved V gene, and the cause of the rest is unknown. The sample yields some 350,000 clones; about 87% were counted once. Less than 6% of the sample lies in the top ten. Sequenced material: PBMCs or T cells enriched from blood (not recorded which). Receptor source: a woman aged 25 to 39 who had recovered from COVID-19.

The CDR3 reads CASSLLQGVYSYEQYF. CDR3 bases: TGTGCCAGCAGCTTATTACAGGGGGTGTACTCCTACGAGCAGTACTTC. This chain links TRBV7-9 with TRBJ2-7, with 8 bases matching TRBD1. V lost 2 bases and J lost 0; bases outside the gene matches: 6. CDR3 size: 16 residues. Germline CDR1 reads SEHNR; CDR2 reads FQNEAQ (reference sequence).

The chain recombines TRBV11-1 with TRBJ1-2; 9 bases are shared with TRBD1. Germline V CDR1 and CDR2: SGHAT, FQDESV (reference sequence). The J segment lost 6 bases and the V segment lost 1 base, leaving 6 bases of the junction unmatched. This CDR3 contains 15 residues. The CDR3 sequence: CASSLGPDRGNGYTF. The CDR3, as DNA: TGTGCCAGCAGCTTAGGCCCTGACAGGGGGAATGGCTACACCTTC.

CDR3 in DNA: TGTGCCAGCAGTGAGCAGGGGAGGGGGTACGAGCAGTACTTC. Translated, it gives CASSEQGRGYEQYF. The chain employs TRBV2 and TRBJ2-7; D might be TRBD2 (7 bases). The CDR3 extends over 14 amino acids. The ends were cut back, 3 bases at V and 4 bases at J, with 13 bases in the middle. CDR1 is SNHLY and CDR2 is FYNNEI in the germline V gene.

The table lists this clone with a count of one. V gene TRBV28 combines with J gene TRBJ1-2; TRBD1 agrees at 8 bases. V lost 4 bases to trimming and J lost 12 bases; unmatched junction nucleotides: 13. The CDR3 has 14 residues. Per germline, CDR1 MDHEN and CDR2 SYDVKM. The CDR3 spells CASSSGTGFPPNTF. In DNA, the CDR3 is TGTGCCAGCAGTTCCGGGACAGGATTCCCTCCGAACACCTTC.

The chain combines TRBV19 with TRBJ2-1; 11 bases agree with TRBD2. In germline, CDR1 is LNHDA, CDR2 SQIVND (reference sequence). V shed 4 bases and J 4 bases; nucleotides not matched to a gene: 3. This CDR3 contains 15 residues. This chain's CDR3 is CASSKLAGVYNEQFF. DNA for the CDR3: TGTGCCAGTAGTAAACTAGCGGGGGTATACAATGAGCAGTTCTTC.

The chain has TRBV7-2 and TRBJ1-2; perhaps TRBD1 as D (6 bases). Deletions cut 5 bases from V and 0 bases from J, with 16 bases between. The CDR3 contains 16 residues. Germline V CDR1 and CDR2: SGHTA, FQGNSA. This CDR3 reads CASSASGELPNYGYTF. CDR3 DNA sequence: TGTGCCAGCAGCGCGTCAGGGGAGCTGCCTAACTATGGCTACACCTTC. The full variable domain, in which reference TRBV7-2 and TRBJ1-2 provide the parts outside the CDR3, is GAGVSQSPSNKVTEKGKDVELRCDPISGHTALYWYRQSLGQGLEFLIYFQGNSAPDKSGLPSDRFSAERTGGSVSTLTIQRTQQEDSAVYLCASSASGELPNYGYTFGSGTRLTVV.

V gene TRBV11-1 combines with J gene TRBJ2-2; 10 bases fit TRBD1. This CDR3 comprises 16 residues. With 5 bases clipped from V and 4 bases from J, the junction kept 7 bases outside the gene matches. Germline V gene lookup returns CDR1 SGHAT and CDR2 FQDESV (reference sequence). As DNA, the CDR3 is TGTGCCAGCAGCAACCGACAGGGGGCTCCCACCGGGGAGCTGTTTTTT. Translated: CASSNRQGAPTGELFF.

The J gene is TRBJ1-2, the V gene TRBV19, with D uncertain. The CDR3 spans 13 residues. Per germline, CDR1 LNHDA and CDR2 SQIVND (reference sequence). V lost 7 bases and J 2 bases, leaving 11 bases between the germline ends. CDR3 region: CASKLTGNYGYTF. DNA for the CDR3: TGTGCCAGTAAATTGACGGGGAACTATGGCTACACCTTC.

This clone was recorded only once. The rearrangement joins TRBV3-1 (or the pseudogene TRBV3-2) to TRBJ1-2, with 10 nucleotides matching TRBD1. Per the germline V gene, CDR1 is LGHDT and CDR2 is YNNKEL (reference sequence). Trimming at V came to 1 base and at J to 3 bases, leaving 2 bases not matched to a gene. The length of the CDR3 is 15 residues. CDR3 bases: TGTGCCAGCAGCCAAGGGGGACAGGGGTACTATGGCTACACCTTC. The encoded protein is CASSQGGQGYYGYTF.

This clone showed up just a few times. This chain uses TRBV7-8 with TRBJ2-1; perhaps TRBD1 as D (6 bases). The V gene lost 4 bases and the J gene lost 8 bases, with 9 bases spanning the gap. The CDR3 loop spans 12 amino acids. Per germline, CDR1 SGHVS and CDR2 FQNEAQ. CDR3 sequence: CASSSQGYEQFF. The CDR3 DNA follows: TGTGCCAGCAGCTCCCAGGGGTATGAGCAGTTCTTC.

The genes are TRBV18 and TRBJ1-6; TRBD1 is a possible D gene (6 bases). CDR3 length: 19 amino acids. V was cut by 6 bases and J by 1 base, with 22 bases left in between. Looked up from germline, CDR1 is KGHSH and CDR2 is LQKENI. The CDR3: CASSAQGPASISYNSPLHF. The CDR3 region has the DNA TGTGCCAGCTCCGCCCAGGGGCCCGCTTCTATATCCTATAATTCACCCCTCCACTTT.

The J gene is TRBJ1-1, the V gene TRBV7-2, with TRBD1 as a possible D gene (6 bases). Germline CDR1 SGHTA, CDR2 FQGNSA. V gave up 5 bases and J gave up 10 bases, with 14 bases separating them. The CDR3 spans 12 residues. CDR3 sequence (DNA): TGTGCCAGCAGCAAAATAGGGGGGGGAGCTTTCTTT. Translation: CASSKIGGGAFF.

This clone was observed a single time. The V gene is TRBV10-3, the J gene TRBJ2-2; 7 nucleotides agree with TRBD2. This CDR3 comprises 14 residues. Per germline, CDR1 ENHRY and CDR2 SYGVKD. V lost 0 bases and J lost 6; bases outside the gene matches: 1. The CDR3 loop reads CAISESRGAGELFF. CDR3 in DNA: TGTGCCATCAGTGAGTCCCGGGGGGCCGGGGAGCTGTTTTTT.

CDR3 protein: CASSQAVVWRGGNEQFF. CDR3 DNA: TGCGCCAGCAGCCAGGCCGTCGTCTGGCGGGGGGGCAATGAGCAGTTCTTC. The chain recombines TRBV4-3 with TRBJ2-1; 9 bases are shared with TRBD2. The CDR3 extends over 17 amino acids. Looked up from germline, CDR1 is LGHNA and CDR2 is YSLEER. With 3 bases clipped from V and 6 bases from J, the junction kept 12 bases outside the gene matches.

This rearrangement joins TRBV6-1 to TRBJ1-2; D call uncertain. This CDR3 is 13 amino acids long. CDR1 is MNHNS and CDR2 is SASEGT in the germline V gene. Trimming took off 3 bases at V and 6 bases at J, with 11 bases between the two ends. CDR3 sequence (DNA): TGTGCCAGCAGTGAGCGACAATCCGATGGCTACACCTTC. Encoded protein: CASSERQSDGYTF.

To note about this clone: At one of its ends the junction is not consistent with the germline gene, which may arise from a read error. The J gene is TRBJ1-1, the V gene TRBV3-1 (or the pseudogene TRBV3-2); 7 nucleotides align to TRBD1. The CDR3 extends over 14 amino acids. Germline V CDR1 and CDR2: LGHDT, YNNKEL (reference sequence). Here the CDR3 DNA reads TGTGCCAACAGCCGGGACAGCATGAACACTGAAGCTTTCTTT. Its translation is CANSRDSMNTEAFF.

The J gene is TRBJ2-5, the V gene TRBV27, with a tentative D call TRBD2 (5 bases). CDR3 length equals 14 residues. In germline, CDR1 is MNHEY, CDR2 SMNVEV (reference sequence). Trimming took 8 bases from V and 2 from J, leaving 15 bases between them. This chain's CDR3 is CASSAQPGQETQYF. The CDR3 DNA reads TGTGCCAGCTCAGCTCAACCGGGGCAAGAGACCCAGTACTTC.

The V and J genes are TRBV7-2 and TRBJ2-7; D remains ambiguous. The CDR3 is 12 residues long. The V gene lost 5 bases and the J gene lost 2 bases, with 7 bases spanning the gap. Germline assignment: CDR1 SGHTA and CDR2 FQGNSA. Here the CDR3 DNA reads TGTGCCAGCAGCCCTTACACCTACGAGCAGTACTTC. Translating it yields CASSPYTYEQYF.

This chain connects TRBV28 to TRBJ1-1; 7 bases match TRBD1. The CDR3 has 14 residues. Germline CDR1 and CDR2: MDHEN and SYDVKM. Losses at the gene ends were 1 base for V and 7 bases for J; bases not matched to a gene: 6. Here the CDR3 reads CASSLYGTADEAFF. CDR3 bases: TGTGCCAGCAGTTTATACGGGACAGCTGATGAAGCTTTCTTT.

V usage is TRBV20-1 and J usage is TRBJ1-2; 7 bases are shared with TRBD1. Per germline, CDR1 DFQATT and CDR2 SNEGSKA (reference sequence). This CDR3 has 11 residues. The V gene end was trimmed by 7 bases and the J gene end by 4 bases; junction bases not matched to a gene: 3. CDR3 in amino acids: CSGTGSYGYTF. In DNA form, the CDR3 reads TGCAGTGGGACAGGTTCCTATGGCTACACCTTC.

The CDR3 region has the DNA TGTGCCAGCAGCGCCCCTAAGACAGGATTTGCGACCTATAATTCACCCCTCCACTTT. Translation: CASSAPKTGFATYNSPLHF. The V and J genes are TRBV2 and TRBJ1-6; D might be TRBD1 (6 bases). This CDR3 has 19 amino acids. Germline assignment: CDR1 SNHLY and CDR2 FYNNEI. The V end was cut by 6 bases, the J end by 2 bases, with 23 bases between.

J is TRBJ2-1 and V is TRBV6-5, with 7 positions matching TRBD2. J was trimmed by 8 bases and V by 6 bases; bases with no gene match: 7. The CDR3 is 13 residues long. The germline CDR1 and CDR2 sequences are MNHEY and SVGAGI. CDR3 loop: CASRRLAGYEQFF. CDR3 nucleotide sequence: TGTGCCAGCAGACGTTTAGCGGGCTATGAGCAGTTCTTC.

J is TRBJ1-1 and V is TRBV11-2; 9 nucleotides line up with TRBD1. The germline CDR1 and CDR2 sequences are SGHAT and FQNNGV. The V and J ends lost 6 bases and 8 bases, in that order; junction bases with no gene match: 13. The CDR3 loop spans 15 amino acids. The CDR3 coding sequence is TGTGCCAGCAGTCCCTTCCGGACAGGGGTCCCAGAAGCTTTCTTT. Its translation: CASSPFRTGVPEAFF. Full variable domain (remainder filled in from reference TRBV11-2 and TRBJ1-1): EAGVAQSPRYKIIEKRQSVAFWCNPISGHATLYWYQQILGQGPKLLIQFQNNGVVDDSQLPKDRFSAERLKGVDSTLKIQPAKLEDSAVYLCASSPFRTGVPEAFFGQGTRLTVV.

This chain connects TRBV5-8 to TRBJ1-5; no reliable D call. Per the germline V gene, CDR1 is SGHTS and CDR2 is YDEGEE. V lost 3 bases and J lost 7, with 8 bases in between. The CDR3 spans 12 residues. CDR3 bases: TGTGCCAGCAGCTCCTCGAGGCAGCCCCAGCATTTT. Its protein product is CASSSSRQPQHF.